The clone carrying this TCR beta chain was recorded a few times. The target antigen is unknown. The data originate from a study of blood T cells in healthy people across ages. Study-level points and caveats: Long-lived donors had more naive CD4+ cells and higher diversity than aged donors. Across samples, TCR beta diversity tracked strongly with naive T cell percentage. Roughly linearly, TCR beta diversity per million T cells fell as age increased. The CMV status of each donor remained undetermined, and this could have confounded shifts in expanded clonotypes.

For the second PCR, which ran for about 6 to 12 cycles, a sample-barcoded 5' primer and a J-beta primer mix were used. One entry per CDR3 protein, called by TCRdb with MiXCR from the 5' RACE reads. The sample records 1.5 million to 2 million distinct CDR3 sequences, about 30% being singletons. CDR3 length equals 16 residues. The germline V gene encodes CDR1 SGHVS and CDR2 FQNEAQ. Trimming cost V 2 bases and J 15 bases; bases outside gene matches: 14. The sequencing sample was made of blood. The receptor's source is a woman aged 25 to 39 in good health. The J gene is TRBJ2-4, the V gene TRBV7-8, with 12 bases identical to TRBD2. This CDR3 is CASSLSRDRGTSGRYF. CDR3 bases: TGTGCCAGCAGCTTAAGCCGGGACCGTGGGACTAGCGGGCGGTACTTC.